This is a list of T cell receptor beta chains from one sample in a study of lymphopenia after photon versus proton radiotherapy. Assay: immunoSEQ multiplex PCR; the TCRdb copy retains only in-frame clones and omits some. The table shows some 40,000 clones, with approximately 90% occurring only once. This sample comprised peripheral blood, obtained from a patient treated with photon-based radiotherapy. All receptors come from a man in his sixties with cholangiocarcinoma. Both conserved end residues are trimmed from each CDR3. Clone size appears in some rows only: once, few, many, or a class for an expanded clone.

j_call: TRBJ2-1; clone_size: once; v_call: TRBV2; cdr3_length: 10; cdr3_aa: ASRLDVDEQF
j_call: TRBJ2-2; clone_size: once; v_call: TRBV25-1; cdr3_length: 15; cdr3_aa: ASSEYFGTGRTGELF
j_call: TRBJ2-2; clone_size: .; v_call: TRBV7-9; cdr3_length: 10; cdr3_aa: ASGRQTGELF
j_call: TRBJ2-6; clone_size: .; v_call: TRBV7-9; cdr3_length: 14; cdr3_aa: ASSLASGPGANVLT
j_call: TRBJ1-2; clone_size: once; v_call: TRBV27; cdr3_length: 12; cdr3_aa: ASSPGQGLYGYT
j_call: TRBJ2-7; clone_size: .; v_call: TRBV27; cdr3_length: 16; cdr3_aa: ASSLSVPGTADSYEQY
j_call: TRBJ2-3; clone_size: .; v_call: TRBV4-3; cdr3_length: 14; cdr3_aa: ASSQNTGTGFDTQY
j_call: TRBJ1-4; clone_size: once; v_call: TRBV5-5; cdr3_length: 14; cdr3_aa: ASSWTASRANEKLF
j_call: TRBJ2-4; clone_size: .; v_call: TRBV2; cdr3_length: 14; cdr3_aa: ASSEAGERGGSIQY
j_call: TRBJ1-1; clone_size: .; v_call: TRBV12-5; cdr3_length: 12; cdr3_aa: ASGFVQGVAEAF
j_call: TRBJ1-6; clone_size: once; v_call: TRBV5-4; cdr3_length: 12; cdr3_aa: ASSGTGGFSPLH
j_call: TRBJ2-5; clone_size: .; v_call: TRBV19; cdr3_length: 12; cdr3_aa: ASSRTGIQETQY
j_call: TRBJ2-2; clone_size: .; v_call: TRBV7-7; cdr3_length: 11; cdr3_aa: AILGGDTGELF
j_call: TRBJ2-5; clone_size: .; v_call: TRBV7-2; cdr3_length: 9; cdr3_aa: ASSLGQIQY
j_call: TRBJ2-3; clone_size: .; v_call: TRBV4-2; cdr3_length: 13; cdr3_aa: ASSPRTSGGDTQY
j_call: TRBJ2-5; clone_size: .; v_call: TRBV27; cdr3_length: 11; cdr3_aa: ASSLFGGETQY
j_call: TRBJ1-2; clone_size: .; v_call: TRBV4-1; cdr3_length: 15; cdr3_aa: ASSQDLSGTGGYGYT
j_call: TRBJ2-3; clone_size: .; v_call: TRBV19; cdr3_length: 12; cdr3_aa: ASSYRGGTDTQY
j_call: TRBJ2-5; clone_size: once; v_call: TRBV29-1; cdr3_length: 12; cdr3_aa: SVVTQGSQETQY
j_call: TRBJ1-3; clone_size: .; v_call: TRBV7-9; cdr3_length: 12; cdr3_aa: ASSLSGSGNTIY
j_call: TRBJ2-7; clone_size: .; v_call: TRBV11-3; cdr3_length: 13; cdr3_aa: ASSLDGGVSYEQY
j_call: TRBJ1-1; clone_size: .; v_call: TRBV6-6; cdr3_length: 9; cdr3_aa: ASNGNTEAF
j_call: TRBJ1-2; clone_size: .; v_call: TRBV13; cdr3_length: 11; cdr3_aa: ASSIRQGRGYT
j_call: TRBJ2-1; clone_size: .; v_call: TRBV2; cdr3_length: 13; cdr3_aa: ASSPQAGAFNEQF
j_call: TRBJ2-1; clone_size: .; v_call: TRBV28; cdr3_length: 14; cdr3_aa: ASSPAGLANRGEQF
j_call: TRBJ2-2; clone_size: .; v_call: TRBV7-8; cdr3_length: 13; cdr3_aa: ASSRLAPNTGELF
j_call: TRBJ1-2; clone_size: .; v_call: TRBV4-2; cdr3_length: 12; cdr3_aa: ASSYWGVDYGYT
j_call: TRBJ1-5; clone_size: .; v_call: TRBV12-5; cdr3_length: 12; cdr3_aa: ASGPDRDNQPQH
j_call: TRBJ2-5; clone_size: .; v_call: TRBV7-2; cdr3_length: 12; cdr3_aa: ASSQSGGSETQY
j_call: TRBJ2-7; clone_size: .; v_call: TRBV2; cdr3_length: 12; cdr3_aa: ASRLTRERYEQY
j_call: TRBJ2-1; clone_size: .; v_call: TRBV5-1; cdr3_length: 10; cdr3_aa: ASSLDHNEQF
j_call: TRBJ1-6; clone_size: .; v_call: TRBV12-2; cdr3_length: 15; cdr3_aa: ASRFRQRSSYNSPLH
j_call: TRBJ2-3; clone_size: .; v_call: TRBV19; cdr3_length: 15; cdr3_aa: ASSIVEGGRSTDTQY
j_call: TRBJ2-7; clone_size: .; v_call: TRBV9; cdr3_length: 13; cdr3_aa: ASSVGAGELFEQY
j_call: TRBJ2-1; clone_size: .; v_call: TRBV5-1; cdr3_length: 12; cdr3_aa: ASRGAGSYNEQF
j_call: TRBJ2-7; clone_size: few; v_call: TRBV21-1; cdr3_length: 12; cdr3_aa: ASSSGEADYEQY
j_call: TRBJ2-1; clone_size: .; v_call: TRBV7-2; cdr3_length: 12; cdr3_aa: ASSLGIFDNEQF
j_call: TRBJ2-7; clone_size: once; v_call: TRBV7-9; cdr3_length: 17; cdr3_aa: ASSSDSGQGLFGSYEQY
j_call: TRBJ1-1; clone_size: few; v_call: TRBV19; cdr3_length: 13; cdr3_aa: ASRKQGNPNTEAF
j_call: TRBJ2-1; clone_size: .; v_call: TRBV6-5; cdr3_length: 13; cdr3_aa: ASSSTGDSTNEQF
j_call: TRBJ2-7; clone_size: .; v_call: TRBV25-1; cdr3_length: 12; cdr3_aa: ASSAYPQGNEQY
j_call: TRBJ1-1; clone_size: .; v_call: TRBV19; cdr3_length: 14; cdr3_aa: ASSIGESGVHTEAF
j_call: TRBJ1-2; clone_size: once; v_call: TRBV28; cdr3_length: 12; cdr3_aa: ASSPGTALYGYT
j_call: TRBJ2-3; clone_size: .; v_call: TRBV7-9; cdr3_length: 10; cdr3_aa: ASSLFTDTQY
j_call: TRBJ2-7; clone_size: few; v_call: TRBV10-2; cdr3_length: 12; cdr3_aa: ATSPSASSYEQY
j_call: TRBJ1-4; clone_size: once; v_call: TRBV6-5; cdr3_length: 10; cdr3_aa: ASSYSGEKLF
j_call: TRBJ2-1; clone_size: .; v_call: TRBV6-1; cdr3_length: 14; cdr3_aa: ASSEALAGGSNEQF
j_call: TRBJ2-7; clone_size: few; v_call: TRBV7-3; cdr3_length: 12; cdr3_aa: ASSLAGAGYEQY
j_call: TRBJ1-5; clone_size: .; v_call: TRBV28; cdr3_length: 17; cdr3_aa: ASSFLGGQGVGGNQPQH
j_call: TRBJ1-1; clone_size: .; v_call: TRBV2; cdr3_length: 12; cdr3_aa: ASSDGQDNTEAF
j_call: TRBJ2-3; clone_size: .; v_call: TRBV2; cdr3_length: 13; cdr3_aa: ASSEYTASADTQY
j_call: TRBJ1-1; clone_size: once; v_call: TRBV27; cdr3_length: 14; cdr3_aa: ASSPRTIPGNTEAF
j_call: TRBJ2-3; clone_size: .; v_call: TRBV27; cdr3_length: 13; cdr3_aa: ASSLGLFSTDTQY
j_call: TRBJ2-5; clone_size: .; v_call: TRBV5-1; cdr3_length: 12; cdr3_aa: ASSRGGQQETQY
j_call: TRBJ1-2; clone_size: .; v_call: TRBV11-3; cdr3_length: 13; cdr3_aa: ASSIFGQGDYGYT
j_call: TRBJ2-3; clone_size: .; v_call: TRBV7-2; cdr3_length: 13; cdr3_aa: ASSLGTGLTDTQY
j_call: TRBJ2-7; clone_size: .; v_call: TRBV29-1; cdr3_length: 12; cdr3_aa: SVTLRDTLYEQY
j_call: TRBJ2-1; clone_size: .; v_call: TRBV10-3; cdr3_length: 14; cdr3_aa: AISESASGRRNEQF
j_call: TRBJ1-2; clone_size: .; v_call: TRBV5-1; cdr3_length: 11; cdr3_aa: ASSRPDRGGYT